This TCR beta chain was observed in a study of T cell responses to AZD1222 COVID-19 vaccine. The study, taken as a whole, reports: Donors, mostly white British, included more females; clonal diversity was possibly underestimated.

The assay was immunoSEQ multiplex PCR, and TCRdb's table has in-frame clones only and misses some. This table has 140,000 to 150,000 clones, roughly 93% appearing once. This clone turned up a few times. Its specificity is unknown. Looked up from germline, CDR1 is SGHRS and CDR2 is YFSETQ. Losses at the gene ends were 1 base for V and 3 bases for J; bases not matched to a gene: 18. The CDR3 covers 19 residues. This chain uses TRBV5-1 with TRBJ2-7; the match to TRBD2 covers 8 bases. The receptor comes from an adult who had recovered from COVID-19. The sample in question was peripheral blood, obtained after recovery from COVID-19. The CDR3: CASSLHPSGSQRFLYEQYF. The DNA for the CDR3 is TGCGCCAGCAGCTTGCACCCGAGCGGGAGTCAGAGGTTCCTCTACGAGCAGTACTTC.